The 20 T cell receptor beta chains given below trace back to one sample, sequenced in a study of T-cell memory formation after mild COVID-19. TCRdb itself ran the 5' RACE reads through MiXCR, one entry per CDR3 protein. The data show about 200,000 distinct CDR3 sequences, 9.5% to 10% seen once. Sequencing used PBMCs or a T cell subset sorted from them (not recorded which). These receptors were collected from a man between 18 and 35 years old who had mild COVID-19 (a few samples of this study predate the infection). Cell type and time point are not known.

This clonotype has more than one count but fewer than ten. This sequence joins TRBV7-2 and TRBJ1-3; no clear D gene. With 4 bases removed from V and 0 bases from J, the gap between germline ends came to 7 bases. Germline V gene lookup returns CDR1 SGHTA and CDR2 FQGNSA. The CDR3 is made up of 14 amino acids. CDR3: CASSSDYSGNTIYF. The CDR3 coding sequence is TGTGCCAGCAGCTCCGATTACTCTGGAAACACCATATATTTT.

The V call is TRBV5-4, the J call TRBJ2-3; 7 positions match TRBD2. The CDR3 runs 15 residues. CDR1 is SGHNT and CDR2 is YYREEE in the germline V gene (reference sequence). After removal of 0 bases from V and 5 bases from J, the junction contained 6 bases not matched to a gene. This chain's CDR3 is CASSLAAGFEDTQYF. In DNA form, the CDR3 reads TGTGCCAGCAGCTTGGCAGCGGGATTCGAAGATACGCAGTATTTT.

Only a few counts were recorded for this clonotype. For the CDR3, the DNA is TGTGCCAGCAGCCCCCAAACAGGTTGGGGTTCACCCCTCCACTTT. Translation: CASSPQTGWGSPLHF. The rearrangement uses TRBV7-2 and TRBJ1-6; D may be TRBD1 (5 bases). The CDR3 has 15 residues. V lost 5 bases to trimming and J lost 9 bases, with 17 bases between them. The germline gives CDR1 SGHTA, CDR2 FQGNSA. Combining the CDR3 with reference TRBV7-2 and TRBJ1-6 gives the whole variable domain GAGVSQSPSNKVTEKGKDVELRCDPISGHTALYWYRQSLGQGLEFLIYFQGNSAPDKSGLPSDRFSAERTGGSVSTLTIQRTQQEDSAVYLCASSPQTGWGSPLHFGNGTRLTVT.

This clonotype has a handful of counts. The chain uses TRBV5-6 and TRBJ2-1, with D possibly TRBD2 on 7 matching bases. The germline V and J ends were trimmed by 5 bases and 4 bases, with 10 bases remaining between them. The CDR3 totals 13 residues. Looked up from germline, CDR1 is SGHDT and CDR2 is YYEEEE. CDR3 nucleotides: TGTGCCAGCAGAGGGGGGGCGTACAATGAGCAGTTCTTC. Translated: CASRGGAYNEQFF.

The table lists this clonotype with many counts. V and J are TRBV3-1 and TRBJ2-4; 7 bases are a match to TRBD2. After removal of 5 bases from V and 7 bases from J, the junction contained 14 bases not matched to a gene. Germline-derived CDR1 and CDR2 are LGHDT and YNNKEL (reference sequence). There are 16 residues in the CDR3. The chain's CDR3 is CASSGRDRGGWNIQYF. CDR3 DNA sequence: TGTGCCAGCAGCGGTCGGGACCGCGGGGGATGGAACATTCAGTACTTC.

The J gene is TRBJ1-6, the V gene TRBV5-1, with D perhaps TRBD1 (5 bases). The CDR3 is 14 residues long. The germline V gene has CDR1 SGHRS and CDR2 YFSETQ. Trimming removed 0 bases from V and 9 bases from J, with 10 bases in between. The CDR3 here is CASSLAGGGSPLHF. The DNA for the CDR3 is TGCGCCAGCAGCTTGGCGGGGGGAGGTTCACCCCTCCACTTT.

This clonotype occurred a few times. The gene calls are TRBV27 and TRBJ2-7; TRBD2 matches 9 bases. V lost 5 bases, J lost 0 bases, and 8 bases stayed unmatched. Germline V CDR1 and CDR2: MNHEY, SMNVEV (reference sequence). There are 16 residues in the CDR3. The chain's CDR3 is CASSPSTSGGSYEQYF. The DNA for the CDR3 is TGTGCCAGCAGTCCGTCGACTAGCGGTGGCTCCTACGAGCAGTACTTC.

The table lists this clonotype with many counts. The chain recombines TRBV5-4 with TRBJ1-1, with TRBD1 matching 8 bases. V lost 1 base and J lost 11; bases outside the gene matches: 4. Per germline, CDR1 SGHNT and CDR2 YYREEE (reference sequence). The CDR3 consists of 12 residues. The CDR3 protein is CASSLNRDRAFF. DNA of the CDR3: TGTGCCAGCAGCTTGAACCGGGACAGGGCTTTCTTT.

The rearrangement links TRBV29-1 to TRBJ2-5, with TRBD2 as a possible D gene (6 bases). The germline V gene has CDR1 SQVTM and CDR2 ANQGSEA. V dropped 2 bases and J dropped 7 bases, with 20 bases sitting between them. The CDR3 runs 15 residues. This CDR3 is CSVEWGVASVGTQYF. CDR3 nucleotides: TGCAGCGTTGAATGGGGGGTTGCCTCGGTCGGGACCCAGTACTTC.

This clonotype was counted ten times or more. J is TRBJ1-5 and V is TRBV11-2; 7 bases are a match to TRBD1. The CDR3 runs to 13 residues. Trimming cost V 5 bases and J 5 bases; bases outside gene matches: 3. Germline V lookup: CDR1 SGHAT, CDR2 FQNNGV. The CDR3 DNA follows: TGTGCCAGCAGCCAAGACAGGGATCAGCCCCAGCATTTT. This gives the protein CASSQDRDQPQHF.

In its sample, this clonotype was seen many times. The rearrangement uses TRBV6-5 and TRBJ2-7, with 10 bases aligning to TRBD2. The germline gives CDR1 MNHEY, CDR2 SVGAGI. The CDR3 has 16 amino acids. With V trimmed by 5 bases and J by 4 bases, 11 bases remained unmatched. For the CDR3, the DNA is TGTGCCAGCAGTCCCAAGGGGGTAGCGGGGGGATACGAGCAGTACTTC. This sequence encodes CASSPKGVAGGYEQYF.

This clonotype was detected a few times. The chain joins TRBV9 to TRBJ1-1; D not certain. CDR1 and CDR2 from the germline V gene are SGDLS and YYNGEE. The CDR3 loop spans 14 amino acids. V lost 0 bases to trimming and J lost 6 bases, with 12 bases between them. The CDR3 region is CASSVGWTDSEAFF. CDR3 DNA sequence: TGTGCCAGCAGCGTAGGATGGACGGACTCTGAAGCTTTCTTT.

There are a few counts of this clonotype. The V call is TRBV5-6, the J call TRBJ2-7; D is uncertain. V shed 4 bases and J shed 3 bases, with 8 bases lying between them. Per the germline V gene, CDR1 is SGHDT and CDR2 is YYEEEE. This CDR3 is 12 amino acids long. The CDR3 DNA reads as TGTGCCAGCAGCCCCGGGCGCTACGAGCAGTACTTC. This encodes CASSPGRYEQYF.

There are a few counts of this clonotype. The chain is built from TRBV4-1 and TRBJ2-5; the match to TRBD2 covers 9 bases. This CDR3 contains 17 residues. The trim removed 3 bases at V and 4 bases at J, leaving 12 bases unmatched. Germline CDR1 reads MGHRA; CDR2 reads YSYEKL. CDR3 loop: CASSQRGRLAGRETQYF. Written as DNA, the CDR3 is TGCGCCAGCAGCCAGAGGGGGAGGCTAGCGGGGAGAGAGACCCAGTACTTC.

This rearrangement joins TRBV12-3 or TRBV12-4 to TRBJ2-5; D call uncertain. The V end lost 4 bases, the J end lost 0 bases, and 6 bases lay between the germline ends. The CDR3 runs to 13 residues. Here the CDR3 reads CASSSSYQETQYF. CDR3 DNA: TGTGCCAGCAGTTCTTCATACCAAGAGACCCAGTACTTC.

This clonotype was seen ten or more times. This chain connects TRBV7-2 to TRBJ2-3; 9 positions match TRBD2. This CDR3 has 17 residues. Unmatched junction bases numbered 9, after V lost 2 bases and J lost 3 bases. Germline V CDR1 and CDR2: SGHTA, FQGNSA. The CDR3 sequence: CASSLFLAGVGTDTQYF. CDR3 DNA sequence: TGTGCCAGCAGCTTATTCTTAGCGGGGGTAGGGACAGATACGCAGTATTTT.

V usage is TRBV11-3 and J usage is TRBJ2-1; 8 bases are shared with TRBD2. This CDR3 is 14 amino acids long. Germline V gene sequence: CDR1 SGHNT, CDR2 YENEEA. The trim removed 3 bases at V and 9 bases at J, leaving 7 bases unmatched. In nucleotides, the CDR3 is TGTGCCAGCAGCTTCGGTAGCGGGGCAGGTGAGCAGTTCTTC. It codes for CASSFGSGAGEQFF.

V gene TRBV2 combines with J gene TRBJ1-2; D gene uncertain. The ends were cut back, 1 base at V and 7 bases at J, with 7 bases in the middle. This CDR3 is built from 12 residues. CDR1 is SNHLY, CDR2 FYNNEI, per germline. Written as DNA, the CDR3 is TGTGCCAGCAGTGAAGTATTGACTGGCTACACCTTC. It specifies CASSEVLTGYTF.

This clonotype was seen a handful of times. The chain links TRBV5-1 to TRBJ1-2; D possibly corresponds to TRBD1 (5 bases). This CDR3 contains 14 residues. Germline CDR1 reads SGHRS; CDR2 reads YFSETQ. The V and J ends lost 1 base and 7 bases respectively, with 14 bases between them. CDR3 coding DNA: TGCGCCAGCAGCTTGACAGGCCAAACGGGTGGCTACACCTTC. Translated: CASSLTGQTGGYTF.

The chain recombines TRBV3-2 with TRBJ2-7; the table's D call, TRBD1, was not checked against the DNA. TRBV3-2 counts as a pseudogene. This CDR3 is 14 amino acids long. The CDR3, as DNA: TGTGCCAGCAGCCAGTGTGGGGGGGCCTCCGAGCAGTACGTC. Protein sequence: CASSQCGGASEQYV.